These T cell receptor beta chains were read from a single sample in a study of regulatory T cells in long-lasting Graves disease. Via MiXCR, TCRdb re-called the multiplex PCR reads, giving one row per CDR3 protein. This sample has around 400,000 distinct CDR3 sequences, with around 11% found just once. This sample also appeared in a second study, on T cells in Graves' hyperthyroidism and ophthalmopathy.

The specimen was peripheral blood mononuclear cells (PBMCs), collected at new diagnosis, from a patient treated with antithyroid drugs. These receptors all come from a woman between 18 and 29 years old with Graves disease. Both conserved end residues are part of each CDR3. A D gene is named only where the DNA matches it firmly. For some rows the clone size is stated as once, few or many, or as a class when expanded; others skip it.

J gene | V gene | D gene | clone size | CDR3 protein
TRBJ1-5 | TRBV19 | NA | NA | CASSIEVFQPQHF
TRBJ1-2 | TRBV6-7 | NA | many | CANSQGGDSNYGYTF
TRBJ1-2 | TRBV7-2 | TRBD1 | many | CASRPDRGGYGYTF
TRBJ1-5 | TRBV6-1 | TRBD1 | NA | CASSGQGYGNQPQHF
TRBJ2-1 | TRBV11-2 | NA | many | CASSLDYSNEQFF
TRBJ1-4 | TRBV7-2 | NA | many | CASSLAYEKLFF
TRBJ2-1 | TRBV24-1 | NA | many | CATSDPTPGANEQFF
TRBJ1-3 | TRBV12-3/TRBV12-4 | TRBD1 | many | CASRPGQGGNTIYF
TRBJ1-5 | TRBV6-4 | NA | many | CASSYSAANQPQHF
TRBJ1-6 | TRBV27 | TRBD1 | many | CASSFGTGAKSPLHF
TRBJ2-3 | TRBV27 | NA | few | CASSLYNSGDTQYF
TRBJ2-1 | TRBV7-3 | TRBD2 | NA | CASSSWGLAGVNEQFF
TRBJ2-7 | TRBV5-6 | NA | many | CASSLIGGFESSENPYEQYF
TRBJ2-1 | TRBV9 | TRBD2 | NA | CASSVGSGAHNEQFF
TRBJ1-2 | TRBV18 | NA | many | CASSSDYGYTF
TRBJ2-3 | TRBV6-1 | TRBD2 | many | CASSLERGARDTQYF
TRBJ2-4 | TRBV15 | TRBD1 | NA | CATSRGGDRGHIQYF
TRBJ2-2 | TRBV9 | NA | NA | CASSVTRGGTGELFF
TRBJ2-1 | TRBV27 | TRBD2 | NA | CASSSLPHSGGGNNEQFF
TRBJ2-5 | TRBV9 | NA | once | CASSARQFRETQYF
TRBJ2-1 | TRBV6-5 | NA | many | CASSYSFEWGSYNEQFF
TRBJ1-1 | TRBV4-1 | TRBD1 | many | CASSQRPGTGGGAFF
TRBJ2-3 | TRBV4-3 | NA | NA | CASSQEDRGGAGPDTQYF
TRBJ1-6 | TRBV6-5 | NA | many | CASSYSGGRNSYNSPLHF
TRBJ2-3 | TRBV7-9 | NA | many | CASSSHSTDTQYF
TRBJ1-2 | TRBV7-2 | NA | many | CASSLEPRGPSIYGYTF
TRBJ1-2 | TRBV2 | NA | many | CASSGPEVVAGGDGYTF
TRBJ2-7 | TRBV6-1 | NA | many | CASSDSKLYEQYF
TRBJ2-3 | TRBV12-5 | NA | many | CASGLVIAATDTQYF
TRBJ2-5 | TRBV25-1 | TRBD1 | few | CASSDSGTAIATQYF
TRBJ1-2 | TRBV20-1 | TRBD1 | many | CSATDRGSPYLGYTF
TRBJ2-1 | TRBV11-2 | TRBD2 | few | CASSQALAGINEQFF
TRBJ2-1 | TRBV15 | TRBD2 | many | CATSVAGGPNEQFF
TRBJ2-1 | TRBV11-3 | TRBD2 | NA | CASSAPSGTHNEQFF
TRBJ2-1 | TRBV7-7 | NA | NA | CASSLAPRGYNEQFF
TRBJ1-2 | TRBV5-1 | TRBD1 | many | CASSIGQGGYGYTF
TRBJ1-1 | TRBV28 | NA | many | CASSFNSEAFF
TRBJ2-7 | TRBV6-2/TRBV6-3 | NA | many | CASTLGGGYNYEQYF
TRBJ2-3 | TRBV13 | TRBD1 | many | CASSLITGAHRNTQYF
TRBJ2-1 | TRBV15 | TRBD2 | NA | CATSNAGTSAYNEQFF
TRBJ1-3 | TRBV13 | NA | NA | CASSKRGKNVNTGNTIYF
TRBJ1-2 | TRBV6-5 | NA | many | CASSSGTSERYGYTF
TRBJ1-5 | TRBV4-2 | NA | NA | CASSQDPGRRHQPQHF
TRBJ1-3 | TRBV30 | NA | few | CAWSAPLESSGNTIYF
TRBJ1-6 | TRBV20-1 | TRBD1 | NA | CSARGGLQNSPLHF
TRBJ1-5 | TRBV20-1 | NA | few | CSARDALTGPNQPQHF
TRBJ2-2 | TRBV9 | TRBD1 | NA | CASSGRTGITGELVF